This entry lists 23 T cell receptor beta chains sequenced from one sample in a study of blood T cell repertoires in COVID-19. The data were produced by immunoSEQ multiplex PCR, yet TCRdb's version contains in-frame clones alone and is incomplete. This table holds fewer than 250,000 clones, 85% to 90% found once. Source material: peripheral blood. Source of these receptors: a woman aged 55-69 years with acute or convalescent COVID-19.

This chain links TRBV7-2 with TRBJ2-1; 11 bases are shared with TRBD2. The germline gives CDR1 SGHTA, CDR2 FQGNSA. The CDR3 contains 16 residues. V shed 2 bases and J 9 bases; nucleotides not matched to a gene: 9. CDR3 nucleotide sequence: TGTGCCAGCAGCTTAAGAGTAGCGGGAGGGCCCCCTGAGCAGTTCTTC. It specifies CASSLRVAGGPPEQFF.

The CDR3 here is CASSSERAGPEEQYF. In DNA form, the CDR3 reads TGTGCCAGCAGTTCGGAGAGGGCGGGCCCGGAGGAGCAGTACTTC. This chain joins TRBV6-6 and TRBJ2-7; TRBD2 might be the D (5 bases). Trimming removed 4 bases from V and 7 bases from J, with 20 bases in between. Germline V gives CDR1 MNHNY, CDR2 SVGAGI (reference sequence). The CDR3 length is 15 residues.

The CDR3 coding sequence is TGTGCCAGCAGCTCGAGACAGGGTGAGGAGCTGTTTTTT. Protein sequence: CASSSRQGEELFF. V usage is TRBV7-3 and J usage is TRBJ2-2, with TRBD1 matching over 7 bases. The CDR3 contains 13 residues. The V gene's germline CDR1 is SGHTA and CDR2 FQGTGA. J lost 10 bases, V lost 4 bases, and 6 bases had no gene match. The variable domain in full, with the rest retrieved from reference TRBV7-3 and TRBJ2-2, is GAGVSQTPSNKVTEKGKYVELRCDPISGHTALYWYRQSLGQGPEFLIYFQGTGAADDSGLPNDRFFAVRPEGSVSTLKIQRTERGDSAVYLCASSSRQGEELFFGEGSRLTVL.

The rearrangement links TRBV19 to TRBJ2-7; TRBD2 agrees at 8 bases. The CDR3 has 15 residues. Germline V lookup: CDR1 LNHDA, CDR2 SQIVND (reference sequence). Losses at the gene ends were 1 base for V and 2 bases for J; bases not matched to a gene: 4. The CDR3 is CASSIAGGAAYEQYF. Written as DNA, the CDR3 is TGTGCCAGTAGTATAGCCGGGGGGGCCGCCTACGAGCAGTACTTC.

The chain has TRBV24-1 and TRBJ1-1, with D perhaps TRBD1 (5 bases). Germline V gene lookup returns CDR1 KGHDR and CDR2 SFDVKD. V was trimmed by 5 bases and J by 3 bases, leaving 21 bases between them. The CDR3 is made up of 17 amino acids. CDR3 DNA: TGTGCCACCAGTGTATCAGGGCGGTACCTTGCTTACACTGAAGCTTTCTTT. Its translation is CATSVSGRYLAYTEAFF.

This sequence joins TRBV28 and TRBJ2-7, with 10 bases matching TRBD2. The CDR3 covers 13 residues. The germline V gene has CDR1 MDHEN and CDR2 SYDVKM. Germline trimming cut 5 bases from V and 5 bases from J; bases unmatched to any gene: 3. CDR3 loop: CASSRGLADEQYF. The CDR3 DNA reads TGTGCCAGCAGTCGTGGACTAGCGGACGAGCAGTACTTC.

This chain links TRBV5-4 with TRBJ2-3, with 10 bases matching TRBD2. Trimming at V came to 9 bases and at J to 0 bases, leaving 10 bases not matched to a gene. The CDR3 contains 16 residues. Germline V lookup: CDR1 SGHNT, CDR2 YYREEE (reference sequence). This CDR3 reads CATFKRGGPSTDTQYF. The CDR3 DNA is TGTGCCACTTTCAAGCGGGGGGGCCCCAGCACAGATACGCAGTATTTT.

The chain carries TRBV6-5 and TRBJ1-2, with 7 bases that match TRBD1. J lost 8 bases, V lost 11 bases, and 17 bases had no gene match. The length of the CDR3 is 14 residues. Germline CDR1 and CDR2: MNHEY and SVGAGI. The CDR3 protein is CAARPQGGAFGYTF. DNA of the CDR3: TGTGCCGCCCGGCCCCAAGGGGGCGCGTTCGGCTACACCTTC.

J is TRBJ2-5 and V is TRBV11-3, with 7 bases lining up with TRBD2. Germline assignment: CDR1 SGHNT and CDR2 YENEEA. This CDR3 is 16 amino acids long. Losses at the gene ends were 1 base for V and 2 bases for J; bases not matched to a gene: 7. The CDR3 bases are TGTGCCAGCAGCTTAGGCGAGGGAGGGCGACAAGAGACCCAGTACTTC. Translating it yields CASSLGEGGRQETQYF.

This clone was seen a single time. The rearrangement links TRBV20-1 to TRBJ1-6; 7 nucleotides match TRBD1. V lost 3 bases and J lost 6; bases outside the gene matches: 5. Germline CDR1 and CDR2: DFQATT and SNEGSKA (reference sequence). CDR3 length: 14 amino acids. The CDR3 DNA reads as TGCAGTGCTAGTCAGACAGGGTTTAATTCACCCCTCCACTTT. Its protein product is CSASQTGFNSPLHF.

The CDR3 DNA sequence: TGTGCCAGCAGTCGAGGCCCCTCCTACGAGCAGTACTTC. This translates into CASSRGPSYEQYF. J is TRBJ2-7 and V is TRBV28; D gene ambiguous. CDR3 length: 13 amino acids. CDR1 is MDHEN and CDR2 is SYDVKM in the germline V gene. V was clipped by 5 bases and J by 0 bases, with 8 bases between them.

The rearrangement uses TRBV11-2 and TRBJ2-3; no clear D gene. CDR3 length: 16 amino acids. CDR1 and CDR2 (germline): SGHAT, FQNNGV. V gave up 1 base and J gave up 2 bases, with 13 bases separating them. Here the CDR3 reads CASSLAGPLFTDTQYF. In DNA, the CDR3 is TGTGCCAGCAGCTTAGCTGGTCCACTTTTCACAGATACGCAGTATTTT.

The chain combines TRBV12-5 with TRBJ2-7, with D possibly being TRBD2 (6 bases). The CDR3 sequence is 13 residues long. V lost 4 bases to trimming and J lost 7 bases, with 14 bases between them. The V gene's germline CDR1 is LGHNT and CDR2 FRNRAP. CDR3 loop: CASGSPGLLEQYF. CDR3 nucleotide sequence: TGTGCTAGTGGTTCACCGGGACTCTTGGAGCAGTACTTC.

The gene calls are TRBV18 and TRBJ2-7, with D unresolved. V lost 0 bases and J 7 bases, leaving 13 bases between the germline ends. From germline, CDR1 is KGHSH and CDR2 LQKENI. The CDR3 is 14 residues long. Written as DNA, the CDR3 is TGTGCCAGCTCACCACCGGAGTTAGTGCGGGAGCAGTACTTC. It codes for CASSPPELVREQYF.

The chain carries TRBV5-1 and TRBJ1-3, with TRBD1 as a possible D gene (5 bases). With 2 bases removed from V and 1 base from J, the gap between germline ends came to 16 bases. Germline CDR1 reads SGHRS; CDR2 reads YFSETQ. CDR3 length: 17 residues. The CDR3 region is CASSLAGQLISGNTIYF. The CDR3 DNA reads TGCGCCAGCAGCTTAGCAGGGCAGCTCATTTCTGGAAACACCATATATTTT.

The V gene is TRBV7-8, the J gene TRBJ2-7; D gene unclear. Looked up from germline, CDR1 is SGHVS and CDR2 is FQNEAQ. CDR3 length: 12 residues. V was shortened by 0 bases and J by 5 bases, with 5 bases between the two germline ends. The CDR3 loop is CASSLARNEQYF. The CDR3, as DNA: TGTGCCAGCAGCTTAGCCCGTAACGAGCAGTACTTC.

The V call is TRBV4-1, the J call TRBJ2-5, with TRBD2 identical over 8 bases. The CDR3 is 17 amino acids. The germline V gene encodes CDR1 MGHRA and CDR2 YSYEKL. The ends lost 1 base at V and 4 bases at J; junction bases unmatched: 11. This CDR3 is CASSQGPGLATGETQYF. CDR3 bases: TGCGCCAGCAGCCAAGGCCCCGGACTAGCAACCGGAGAGACCCAGTACTTC.

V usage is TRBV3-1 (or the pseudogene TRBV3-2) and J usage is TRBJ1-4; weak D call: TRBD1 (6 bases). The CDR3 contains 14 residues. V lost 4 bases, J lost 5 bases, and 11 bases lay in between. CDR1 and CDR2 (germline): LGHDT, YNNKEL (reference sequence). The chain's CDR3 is CASSLRTENEKLFF. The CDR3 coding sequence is TGTGCCAGCAGCCTTAGGACAGAGAATGAAAAACTGTTTTTT.

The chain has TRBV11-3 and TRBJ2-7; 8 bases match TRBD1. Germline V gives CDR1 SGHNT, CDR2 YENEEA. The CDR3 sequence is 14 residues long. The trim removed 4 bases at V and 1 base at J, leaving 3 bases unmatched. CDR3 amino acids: CASSSDRASYEQYF. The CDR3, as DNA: TGTGCCAGCAGCTCGGACAGGGCTTCCTACGAGCAGTACTTC.

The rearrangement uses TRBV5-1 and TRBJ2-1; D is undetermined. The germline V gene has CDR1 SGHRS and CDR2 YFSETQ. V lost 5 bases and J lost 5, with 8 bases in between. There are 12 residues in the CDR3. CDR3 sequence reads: CASSKADNEQFF. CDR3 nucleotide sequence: TGCGCCAGCAGTAAGGCGGACAATGAGCAGTTCTTC.

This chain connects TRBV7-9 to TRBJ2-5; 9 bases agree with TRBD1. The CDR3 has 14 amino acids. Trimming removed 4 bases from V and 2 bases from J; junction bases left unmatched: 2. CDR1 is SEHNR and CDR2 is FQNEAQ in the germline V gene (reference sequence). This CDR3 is CASSYGTGQETQYF. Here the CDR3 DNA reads TGTGCCAGCAGCTATGGGACAGGGCAAGAGACCCAGTACTTC. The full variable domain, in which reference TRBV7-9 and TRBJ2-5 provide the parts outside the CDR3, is DTGVSQNPRHKITKRGQNVTFRCDPISEHNRLYWYRQTLGQGPEFLTYFQNEAQLEKSRLLSDRFSAERPKGSFSTLEIQRTEQGDSAMYLCASSYGTGQETQYFGPGTRLLVL.

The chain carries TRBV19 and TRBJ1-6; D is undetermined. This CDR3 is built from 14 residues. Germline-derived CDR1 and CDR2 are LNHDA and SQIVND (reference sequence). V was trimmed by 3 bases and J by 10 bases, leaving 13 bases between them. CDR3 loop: CASSMRGIVSPLHF. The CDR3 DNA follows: TGTGCCAGTAGTATGAGAGGGATTGTCTCACCCCTCCACTTT.

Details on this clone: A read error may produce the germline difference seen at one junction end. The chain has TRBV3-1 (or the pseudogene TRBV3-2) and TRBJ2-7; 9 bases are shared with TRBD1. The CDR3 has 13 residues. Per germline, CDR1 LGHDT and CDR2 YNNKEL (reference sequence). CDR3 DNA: TGTGCCAGCAGCCAGGCGGAGGGACAGGGTCGCGCCTTC. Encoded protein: CASSQAEGQGRAF.